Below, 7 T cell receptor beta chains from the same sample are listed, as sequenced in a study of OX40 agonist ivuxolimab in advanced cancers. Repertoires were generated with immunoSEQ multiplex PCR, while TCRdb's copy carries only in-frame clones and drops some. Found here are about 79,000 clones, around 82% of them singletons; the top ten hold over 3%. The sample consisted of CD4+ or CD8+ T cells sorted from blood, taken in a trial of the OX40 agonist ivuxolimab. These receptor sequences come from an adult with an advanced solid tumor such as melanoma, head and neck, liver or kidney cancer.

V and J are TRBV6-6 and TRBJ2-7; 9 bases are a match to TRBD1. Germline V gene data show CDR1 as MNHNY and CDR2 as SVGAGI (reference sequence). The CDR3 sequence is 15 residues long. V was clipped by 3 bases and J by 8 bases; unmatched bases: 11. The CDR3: CASSYGQGPPFQQYF. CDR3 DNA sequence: TGTGCCAGCAGTTATGGACAGGGGCCTCCCTTCCAGCAGTACTTC.

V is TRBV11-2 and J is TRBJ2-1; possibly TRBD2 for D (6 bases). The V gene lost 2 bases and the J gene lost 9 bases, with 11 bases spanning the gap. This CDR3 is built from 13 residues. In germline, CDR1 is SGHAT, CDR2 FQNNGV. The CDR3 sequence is CASSLIAGGEQFF. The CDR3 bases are TGTGCCAGCAGCTTAATTGCCGGGGGTGAGCAGTTCTTC.

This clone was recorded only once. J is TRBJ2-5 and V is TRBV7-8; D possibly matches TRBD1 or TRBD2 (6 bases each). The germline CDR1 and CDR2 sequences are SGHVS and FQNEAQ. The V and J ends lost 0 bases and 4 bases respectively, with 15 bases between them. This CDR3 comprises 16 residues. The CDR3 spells CASSLAGGLQGETQYF. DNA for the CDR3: TGTGCCAGCAGCTTAGCCGGGGGCCTACAGGGAGAGACCCAGTACTTC.

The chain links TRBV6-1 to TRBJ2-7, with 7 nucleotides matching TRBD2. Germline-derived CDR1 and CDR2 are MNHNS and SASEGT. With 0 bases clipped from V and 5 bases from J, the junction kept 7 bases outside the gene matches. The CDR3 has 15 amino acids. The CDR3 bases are TGTGCCAGCAGTGAAGCGGGCGGGAGTAGCGACGAGCAGTACTTC. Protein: CASSEAGGSSDEQYF.

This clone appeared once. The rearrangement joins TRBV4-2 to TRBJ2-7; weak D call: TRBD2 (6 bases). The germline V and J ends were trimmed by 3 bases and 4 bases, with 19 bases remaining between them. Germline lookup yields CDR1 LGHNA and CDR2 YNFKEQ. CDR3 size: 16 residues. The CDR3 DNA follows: TGTGCCAGCAGCCAGGAGGCGGGGACTCTACAGTACGAGCAGTACTTC. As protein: CASSQEAGTLQYEQYF.

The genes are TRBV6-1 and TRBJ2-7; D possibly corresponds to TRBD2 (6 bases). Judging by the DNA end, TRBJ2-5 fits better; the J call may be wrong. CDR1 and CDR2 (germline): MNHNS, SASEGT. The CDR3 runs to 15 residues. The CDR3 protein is CASSEVARLGETQYF. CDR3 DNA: TGTGCCAGCAGTGAAGTTGCGCGACTAGGAGAGACCCAGTACTTC.

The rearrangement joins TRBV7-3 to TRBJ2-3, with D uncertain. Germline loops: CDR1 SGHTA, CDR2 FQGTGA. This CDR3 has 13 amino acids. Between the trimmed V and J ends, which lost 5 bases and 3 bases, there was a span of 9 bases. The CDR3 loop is CASSPLGTDTQYF. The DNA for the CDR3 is TGTGCCAGCAGCCCGTTGGGGACAGATACGCAGTATTTT. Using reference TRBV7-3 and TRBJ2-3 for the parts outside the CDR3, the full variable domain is GAGVSQTPSNKVTEKGKYVELRCDPISGHTALYWYRQSLGQGPEFLIYFQGTGAADDSGLPNDRFFAVRPEGSVSTLKIQRTERGDSAVYLCASSPLGTDTQYFGPGTRLTVL.